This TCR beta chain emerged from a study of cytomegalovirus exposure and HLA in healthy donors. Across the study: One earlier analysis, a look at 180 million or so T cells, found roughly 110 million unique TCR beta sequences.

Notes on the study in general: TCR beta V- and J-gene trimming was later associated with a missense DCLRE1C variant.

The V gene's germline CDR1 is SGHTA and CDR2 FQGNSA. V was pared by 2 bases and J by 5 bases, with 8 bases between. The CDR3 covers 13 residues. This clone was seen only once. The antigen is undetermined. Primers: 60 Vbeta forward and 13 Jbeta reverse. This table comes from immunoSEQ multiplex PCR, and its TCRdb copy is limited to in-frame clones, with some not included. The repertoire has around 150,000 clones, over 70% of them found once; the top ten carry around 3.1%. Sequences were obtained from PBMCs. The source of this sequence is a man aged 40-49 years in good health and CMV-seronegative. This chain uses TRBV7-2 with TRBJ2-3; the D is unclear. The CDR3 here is CASSLTVKDTQYF. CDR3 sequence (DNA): TGTGCCAGCAGCTTAACGGTGAAAGATACGCAGTATTTT. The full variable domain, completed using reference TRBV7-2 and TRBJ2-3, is GAGVSQSPSNKVTEKGKDVELRCDPISGHTALYWYRQSLGQGLEFLIYFQGNSAPDKSGLPSDRFSAERTGGSVSTLTIQRTQQEDSAVYLCASSLTVKDTQYFGPGTRLTVL.